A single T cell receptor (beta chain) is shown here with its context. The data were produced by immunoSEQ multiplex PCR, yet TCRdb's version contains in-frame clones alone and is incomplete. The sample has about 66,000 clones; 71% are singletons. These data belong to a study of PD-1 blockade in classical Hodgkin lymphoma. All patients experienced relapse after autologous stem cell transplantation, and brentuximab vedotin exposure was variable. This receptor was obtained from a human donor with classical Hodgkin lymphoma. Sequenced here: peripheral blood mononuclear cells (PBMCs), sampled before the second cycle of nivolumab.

In DNA, the CDR3 is TGTGCCAGCAGTCCATGGGCGGGGGACAGCACAGATACGCAGTATTTT. It translates to CASSPWAGDSTDTQYF. The chain combines TRBV28 with TRBJ2-3; 7 nucleotides match TRBD2. This CDR3 is 16 amino acids long. J was trimmed by 0 bases and V by 5 bases; bases with no gene match: 8. The V gene's germline CDR1 is MDHEN and CDR2 SYDVKM.